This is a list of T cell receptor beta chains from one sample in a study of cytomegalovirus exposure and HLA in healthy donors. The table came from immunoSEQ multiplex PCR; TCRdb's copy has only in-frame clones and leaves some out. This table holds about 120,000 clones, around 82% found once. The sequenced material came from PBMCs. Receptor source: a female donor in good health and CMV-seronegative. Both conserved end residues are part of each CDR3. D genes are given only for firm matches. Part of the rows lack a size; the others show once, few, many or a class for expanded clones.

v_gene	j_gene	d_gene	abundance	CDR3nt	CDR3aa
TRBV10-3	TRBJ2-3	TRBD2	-	TGTGCCATCAGTGAGTGGCAGCGGGGGACAAGCACAGATACGCAGTATTTT	CAISEWQRGTSTDTQYF
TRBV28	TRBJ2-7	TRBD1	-	TGTGCCAGCAGCCCGGCGACAGGGGAACCCTACGAGCAGTACTTC	CASSPATGEPYEQYF
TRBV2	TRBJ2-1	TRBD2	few	TGTGCCAGCATTGGGGCTTCGGGGGGGGGCGATGAGCAGTTCTTC	CASIGASGGGDEQFF
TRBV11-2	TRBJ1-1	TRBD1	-	TGTGCCAGCAGCCATAATTGGTCCCCTTCAACAGGGGGCGAAGCTTTCTTT	CASSHNWSPSTGGEAFF
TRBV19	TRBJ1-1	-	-	TGTGCCAGTACCCTGCAGGGAAACGGGCACACTGAAGCTTTCTTT	CASTLQGNGHTEAFF
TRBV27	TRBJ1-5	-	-	TGTGCCAGCAGTTCAGGTTTCAATCAGCCCCAGCATTTT	CASSSGFNQPQHF
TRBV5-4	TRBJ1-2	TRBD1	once	TGTGCCAGCAGCTTGGAACAGGGGAACTATGGCTACACCTTC	CASSLEQGNYGYTF
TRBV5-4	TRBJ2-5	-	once	TGTGCCAGCAGCCTGGGGGGCGATCAAGAGACCCAGTACTTC	CASSLGGDQETQYF
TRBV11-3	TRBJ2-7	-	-	TGTGCCAGCAGCCCGCGTGAGGCGGGACAGTACTTC	CASSPREAGQYF
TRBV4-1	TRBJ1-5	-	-	TGCGCCAGCAGCCAAGTTGGGGCTCAGCCCCAGCATTTT	CASSQVGAQPQHF
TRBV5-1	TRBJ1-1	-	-	TGCGCCAGCAGCCCCCCCACGAGGCGCACTGAAGCTTTCTTT	CASSPPTRRTEAFF
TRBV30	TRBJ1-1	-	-	TGTGCCTGGAGTGTACTTGGACAGAACACTGAAGCTTTCTTT	CAWSVLGQNTEAFF
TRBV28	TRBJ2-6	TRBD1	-	TGTGCCAGCAGTACCCCGGGACAGGGGTTTAATCTCCAGTCTGGGGCCAACGTCCTGACTTTC	CASSTPGQGFNLQSGANVLTF
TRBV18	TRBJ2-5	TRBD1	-	TGTGCCAGCTCACCGGACAGGGGAGGCGAGACCCAGTACTTC	CASSPDRGGETQYF
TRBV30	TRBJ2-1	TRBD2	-	TGTGCCTGGAGTTCCCCGCGGACTAGCGGACGTAATGAGCAGTTCTTC	CAWSSPRTSGRNEQFF
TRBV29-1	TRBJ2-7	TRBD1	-	TGCAGCGTTCTCCCGGGACAGGGAACCTACGAGCAGTACTTC	CSVLPGQGTYEQYF
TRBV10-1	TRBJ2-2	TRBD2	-	TGCGCCAGCAGTGGACTAGCGGGAGGATCCCCCGGGGAGCTGTTTTTT	CASSGLAGGSPGELFF
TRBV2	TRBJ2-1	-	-	TGTGCCAGCAGCGCCACTAGGAATGAGCAGTTCTTC	CASSATRNEQFF
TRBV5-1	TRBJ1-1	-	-	TGCGCCAGCAGCTTGGGAATGGCGAGGACTGAAGCTTTCTTT	CASSLGMARTEAFF
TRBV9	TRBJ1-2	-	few	TGTGCCAGCAGCGCACAAAACAGGGTCGCGGGCTATGGCTACACCTTC	CASSAQNRVAGYGYTF
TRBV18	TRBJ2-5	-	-	TGTGCCACCTCGAGACAGACTCAAGAGACCCAGTACTTC	CATSRQTQETQYF
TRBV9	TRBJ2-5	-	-	TGTGCCAGCAGCGTAGCGGGAGCTAGGGAGACCCAGTACTTC	CASSVAGARETQYF
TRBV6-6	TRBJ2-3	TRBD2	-	TGTGCCAGCACCCTCGGGGGGGTACTCACAGATACGCAGTATTTT	CASTLGGVLTDTQYF
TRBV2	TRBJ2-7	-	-	TGTGCCAGCAGACAGAGCTACGAGCAGTACTTC	CASRQSYEQYF
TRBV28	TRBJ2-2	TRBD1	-	TGTGCCAGTCGGGACAGTACCACCGGGGAGCTGTTTTTT	CASRDSTTGELFF
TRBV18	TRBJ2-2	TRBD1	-	TGTGCCAGCTCACCACGGGACAGCCTTAACACCGGGGAGCTGTTTTTT	CASSPRDSLNTGELFF
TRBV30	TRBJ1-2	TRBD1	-	TGTGCCTGTCTACAGGGGCTTGGCTACACCTTC	CACLQGLGYTF
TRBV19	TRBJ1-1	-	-	TGTGCCAGTAGTCCGACAGAGAACACTGAAGCTTTCTTT	CASSPTENTEAFF
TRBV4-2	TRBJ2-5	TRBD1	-	TGTGCCAGCAGCCAAGATTTTTTATGGGACAGGGGGCCCAAGACCCAGTACTTC	CASSQDFLWDRGPKTQYF
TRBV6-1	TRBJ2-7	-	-	TGTGCCAGCAGTGAAGCCCACGCTCGGAGTAAGCAGTACTTC	CASSEAHARSKQYF
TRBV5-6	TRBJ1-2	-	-	TGTGCCAGCAGCTTGCCCCCATCCTATGGCTACACCTTC	CASSLPPSYGYTF
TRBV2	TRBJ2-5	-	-	TGTGCCTCCAAGTCCGTTAGCGGAGGGGAGACCCAGTACTTC	CASKSVSGGETQYF
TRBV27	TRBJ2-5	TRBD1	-	TGTGCCAGCAGTCCCCCCCAGCAGGGGGAGCCATGGCGGACCCAGTACTTC	CASSPPQQGEPWRTQYF
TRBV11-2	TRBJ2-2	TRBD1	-	TGTGCCAGCAGCCCACGGACAGGGATACGCACCGGGGAGCTGTTTTTT	CASSPRTGIRTGELFF
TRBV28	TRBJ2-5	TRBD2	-	TGTGCCAGCAGTCGCCTCAGCGGGAGGAAACAAGAGACCCAGTACTTC	CASSRLSGRKQETQYF
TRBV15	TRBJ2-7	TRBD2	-	TGTGCCACCAGGCTAGCGGGGGACTACGAGCAGTACTTC	CATRLAGDYEQYF
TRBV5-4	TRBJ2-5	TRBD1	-	TGTGCCAGCAGCTTGCCGACAGGGGGAGAGACCCAGTACTTC	CASSLPTGGETQYF
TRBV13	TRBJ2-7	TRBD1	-	TGTGCCAGCAGCTCGTCTGACAGGGGGCGGGTGCAAACCTACGAGCAGTACTTC	CASSSSDRGRVQTYEQYF
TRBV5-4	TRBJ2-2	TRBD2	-	TGTGCCAGCAGCGGGGCGGGAGGGCCGTCCGGGGAGCTGTTTTTT	CASSGAGGPSGELFF
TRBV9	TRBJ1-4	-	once	TGTGCCAGCAGCGTAGGGGCAGGCAATGAAAAACTGTTTTTT	CASSVGAGNEKLFF
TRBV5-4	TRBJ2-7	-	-	TGTGCCAGCAGCCTGGGGGGCGGGGGCATCTACGAGCAGTACTTC	CASSLGGGGIYEQYF
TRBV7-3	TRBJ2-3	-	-	TGTGCCAGCAGCTTATTTCAGGCAGATACGCAGTATTTT	CASSLFQADTQYF
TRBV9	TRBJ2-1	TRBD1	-	TGTGCCAGCAGCGTAGACAGGGGGTATTCCTACAATGAGCAGTTCTTC	CASSVDRGYSYNEQFF
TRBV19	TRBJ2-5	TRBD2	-	TGTGCCAGTAGCATAGCGGGAGGCGGTGAGACCCAGTACTTC	CASSIAGGGETQYF
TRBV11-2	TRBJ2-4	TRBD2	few	TGTGCCAGCAGCTCGACTAGCGGAGTGAAAAACAGTCAGTACTTC	CASSSTSGVKNSQYF
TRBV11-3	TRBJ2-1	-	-	TGTGCCAGCAGCTTATCTTACAATGAGCAGTTCTTC	CASSLSYNEQFF